In this sample, the clone carrying this TCR beta chain turned up once. The data were taken from a study of OX40 agonist ivuxolimab in advanced cancers. Study background: Every patient in dose escalation had hepatocellular carcinoma, melanoma, renal cell or head and neck cancer.

V was pared by 0 bases and J by 4 bases, with 10 bases between. The CDR3 is 14 amino acids. CDR1 and CDR2 from the germline V gene are SGDLS and YYNGEE. Measured with immunoSEQ multiplex PCR; TCRdb has only the in-frame clones, and not every one. Of approximately 100,000 clones listed, less than 95% are singletons. The V gene is TRBV9, the J gene TRBJ1-1, with a weak D call TRBD1 (6 bases). The specimen was CD4+ or CD8+ T cells sorted from blood, collected in a trial of the OX40 agonist ivuxolimab. The receptor's source is an adult with an advanced solid tumor such as melanoma, head and neck, liver or kidney cancer. The CDR3 sequence: CASSVVPGVTEAFF. In DNA, the CDR3 is TGTGCCAGCAGCGTAGTTCCAGGGGTCACTGAAGCTTTCTTT.